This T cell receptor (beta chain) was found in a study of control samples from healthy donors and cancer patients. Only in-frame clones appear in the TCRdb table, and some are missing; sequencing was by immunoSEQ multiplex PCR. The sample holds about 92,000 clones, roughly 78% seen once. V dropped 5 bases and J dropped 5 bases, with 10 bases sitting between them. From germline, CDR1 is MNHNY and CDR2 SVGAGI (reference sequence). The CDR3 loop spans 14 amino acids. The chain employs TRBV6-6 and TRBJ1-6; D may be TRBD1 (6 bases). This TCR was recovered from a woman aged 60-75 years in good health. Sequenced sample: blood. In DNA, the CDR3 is TGTGCCAGCAGTCTTACAGGGAATAATTCACCCCTCCACTTT. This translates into CASSLTGNNSPLHF.